The present T cell receptor (beta chain) was sequenced within a study of graft-versus-host responses after intestinal transplantation. Study information: Multivisceral, liver-intestinal, or isolated intestinal transplants were received by the recipients. The study gave all recipients anti-thymocyte globulin induction, then tacrolimus and steroids for about 3 years. Findings and caveats of the study: In patients with graft-donor T cell macrochimerism, allograft graft-versus-host to host-versus-graft clonal ratios were high. Recipient marrow held GvH clones, some first seen in ileum or blood.

As for this clone: What it binds is unknown.

The data were produced by immunoSEQ multiplex PCR, yet TCRdb's version contains in-frame clones alone and is incomplete. The sample includes approximately 60,000 clones, approximately 90% of them seen just once. The origin of this receptor is a human patient who received an intestinal transplant, so some T cells may come from the graft donor. The sample here was PBMCs, taken 26 days after transplant.

Written as DNA, the CDR3 is TGTGCCAGCAGTTCCGTATCCCCGGGGGGAGGGGAGCAGTTCTTC. Translated, it gives CASSSVSPGGGEQFF. The V and J genes are TRBV6-5 and TRBJ2-1; 7 positions agree with TRBD2. Germline trimming cut 4 bases from V and 10 bases from J; bases unmatched to any gene: 13. The germline V gene encodes CDR1 MNHEY and CDR2 SVGAGI. CDR3 length: 15 residues.